This TCR beta chain was recorded in a study of blood T cell repertoires in COVID-19. At the level of the study: Acute-phase and convalescent COVID-19 samples originated in the United States, Italy and Spain. T cells, B-cell-depleted T cells, or PBMCs supplied cDNA or gDNA.

Trimming took 5 bases from V and 1 from J, leaving 12 bases between them. CDR1 and CDR2 from the germline V gene are SGHKS and YYEKEE (reference sequence). The CDR3 loop spans 14 amino acids. In the study's own analysis: Nucleated cell counts were estimated from reference gene primer amplification. Some clones are missing from TCRdb's copy, which holds only in-frame ones; the method was immunoSEQ multiplex PCR. The D gene and trimming were derived from the DNA, and the V and J assignments and clone size from that table. The repertoire consists of 130,000 to 150,000 clones, with about nine tenths occurring once and the leading ten covering about 2%.

The chain uses TRBV5-5 and TRBJ1-1; D perhaps matches TRBD1 (6 bases). Sequenced: peripheral blood. The TCR originated in a human donor in a cohort sampled during active COVID-19. Written as DNA, the CDR3 is TGTGCCAGCAGTCTACGCAGGGGGAACACTGAAGCTTTCTTT. Translating gives CASSLRRGNTEAFF.